The 22 T cell receptor beta chains below all came from one sample that was sequenced in a study of blood T cell repertoires in COVID-19. Sequencing used immunoSEQ multiplex PCR; TCRdb keeps in-frame clones, though not all of them. This sample carries roughly 250,000 clones, around 90% of them seen once, and the ten largest clones take approximately 7.6%. The sequenced material came from peripheral blood. These receptors all stem from a man in his fifties or sixties who had recovered from COVID-19.

This sequence joins TRBV2 and TRBJ1-5, with D hard to call. V was cut by 7 bases and J by 1 base, with 14 bases left in between. This CDR3 has 15 residues. Germline V lookup: CDR1 SNHLY, CDR2 FYNNEI. The CDR3 DNA follows: TGTGCCAGCACGTGGCAGGCAAGGAGCAATCAGCCCCAGCATTTT. Protein: CASTWQARSNQPQHF. The whole variable domain, filled in from reference TRBV2 and TRBJ1-5, reads EPEVTQTPSHQVTQMGQEVILRCVPISNHLYFYWYRQILGQKVEFLVSFYNNEISEKSEIFDDQFSVERPDGSNFTLKIRSTKLEDSAMYFCASTWQARSNQPQHFGDGTRLSIL.

The chain carries TRBV7-9 and TRBJ2-7; TRBD1 agrees at 7 bases. The CDR3 consists of 15 residues. Germline CDR1 SEHNR, CDR2 FQNEAQ (reference sequence). The V and J ends lost 6 bases and 2 bases, in that order; junction bases with no gene match: 10. The chain's CDR3 is CASSSYLTGTYEQYF. DNA for the CDR3: TGTGCCAGCAGTTCATACCTGACAGGGACCTACGAGCAGTACTTC.

V and J are TRBV7-8 and TRBJ1-1; D unresolved. V was trimmed by 0 bases and J by 0 bases, leaving 8 bases between them. Germline CDR1 and CDR2: SGHVS and FQNEAQ. This CDR3 region has 15 residues. CDR3 region: CASSLARAVNTEAFF. The DNA of the CDR3 is TGTGCCAGCAGCTTAGCGAGGGCGGTGAACACTGAAGCTTTCTTT.

The J gene is TRBJ2-7, the V gene TRBV7-8; possible D gene TRBD1, 5 bases. CDR1 is SGHVS and CDR2 is FQNEAQ in the germline V gene. V was shortened by 0 bases and J by 6 bases, with 15 bases between the two germline ends. The CDR3 spans 15 residues. The chain's CDR3 is CASSLAAVLGAEQYV. CDR3 in DNA: TGTGCCAGCAGCTTAGCGGCCGTTCTTGGGGCCGAGCAGTACGTC.

The chain employs TRBV5-5 and TRBJ1-5; possibly TRBD1 for D (6 bases). The CDR3 is 15 residues long. Trimming took 0 bases from V and 4 from J, leaving 11 bases between them. Germline CDR1 reads SGHKS; CDR2 reads YYEKEE (reference sequence). The CDR3 protein is CASSLADRSNQPQHF. The CDR3 nucleotides read TGTGCCAGCAGCTTGGCGGACAGATCAAATCAGCCCCAGCATTTT.

The chain links TRBV15 to TRBJ2-2, with 12 bases lining up with TRBD2. Germline V gene data show CDR1 as LNHNV and CDR2 as YYDKDF (reference sequence). There are 17 residues in the CDR3. The ends lost 0 bases at V and 7 bases at J; junction bases unmatched: 6. CDR3 residues: CATSRDLLAGGRGELFF. DNA for the CDR3: TGTGCCACCAGCAGAGATCTGCTAGCGGGGGGGCGCGGGGAGCTGTTTTTT.

This clone was recorded only once. The CDR3 region is CASSSSGGGRGTEAFF. CDR3 DNA: TGCGCCAGCAGCTCCTCAGGGGGAGGTAGAGGCACTGAAGCTTTCTTT. The chain uses TRBV5-1 and TRBJ1-1; 7 nucleotides align to TRBD1. The CDR3 is made up of 16 amino acids. V shed 3 bases, J shed 4 bases, and the junction held 12 bases outside the gene matches. In germline, CDR1 is SGHRS, CDR2 YFSETQ.

V usage is TRBV4-2 and J usage is TRBJ2-1; possibly TRBD1 for D (6 bases). The CDR3 sequence is 18 residues long. V shed 2 bases and J shed 0 bases, with 17 bases lying between them. Germline CDR1 LGHNA, CDR2 YNFKEQ. The CDR3 sequence is CASSQTPDSLFSYNEQFF. The CDR3 DNA is TGTGCCAGCAGCCAAACCCCGGACAGCCTGTTCTCCTACAATGAGCAGTTCTTC.

V is TRBV10-3 and J is TRBJ1-2; 10 positions match TRBD1. The CDR3 is 11 residues long. Germline CDR1 is ENHRY and CDR2 is SYGVKD. The V segment lost 11 bases and the J segment 6 bases; nucleotides outside the gene matches: 3. CDR3 in DNA: TGTGCCGGCGGGACAGGGGATGGCTACACCTTC. Translating it yields CAGGTGDGYTF.

The chain couples TRBV23-1 to TRBJ2-3; TRBD2 aligns across 8 bases. TRBV23-1 is an ORF, with its function uncertain. CDR3 size: 18 residues. Trimming cost V 0 bases and J 3 bases; bases outside gene matches: 11. Here the CDR3 DNA reads TGCGCCAGCAGTCAATCTGTTATAACGGGGGGGCTGACAGATACGCAGTATTTT. Residues: CASSQSVITGGLTDTQYF.

In this sample, this clone turned up once. The rearrangement joins TRBV2 to TRBJ2-7; 9 bases are a match to TRBD1. CDR1 SNHLY and CDR2 FYNNEI come from the germline V gene. CDR3 length: 14 residues. V shed 10 bases and J 2 bases; nucleotides not matched to a gene: 9. The CDR3 loop reads CATRLGTGPYEQYF. CDR3 nucleotide sequence: TGTGCCACCCGGTTGGGGACAGGGCCCTACGAGCAGTACTTC.

The CDR3, as DNA: TGTGCCAGCAGCCCCCGCCGGGGGGAGGTCGACTATGGCTACACCTTC. The encoded protein is CASSPRRGEVDYGYTF. V gene TRBV7-9 combines with J gene TRBJ1-2; TRBD1 is a possible D gene (5 bases). Trimming left V 5 bases short and J 3 bases short, with 19 bases between. CDR1 and CDR2 (germline): SEHNR, FQNEAQ (reference sequence). The CDR3 has 16 residues.

The chain links TRBV30 to TRBJ1-1; D remains unclear. The V gene's germline CDR1 is GTSNPN and CDR2 SVGIG (reference sequence). Trimming left V 1 base short and J 6 bases short, with 12 bases between. The CDR3 totals 13 residues. The CDR3 loop reads CAWSAELTAEAFF. The CDR3, as DNA: TGTGCCTGGAGTGCAGAGCTTACAGCTGAAGCTTTCTTT.

This clone has only one observation. J is TRBJ2-7 and V is TRBV7-8; tentatively, D is TRBD2 (5 bases). There are 13 residues in the CDR3. V lost 8 bases and J 1 base, leaving 12 bases between the germline ends. Germline V gene data show CDR1 as SGHVS and CDR2 as FQNEAQ. The CDR3 DNA is TGTGCCAGCGGACCTTCGGGATCCTACGAGCAGTACTTC. The encoded protein is CASGPSGSYEQYF.

The J gene is TRBJ2-3, the V gene TRBV7-6, with 10 nucleotides matching TRBD1. V gave up 1 base and J gave up 1 base; unmatched junction bases: 14. Germline V gene sequence: CDR1 SGHVS, CDR2 FNYEAQ. The CDR3 runs 20 residues. The CDR3 nucleotides read TGTGCCAGCAGCTTAGATTCTTATCCGGGACAGGGGTTAGGCACAGATACGCAGTATTTT. Translation gives CASSLDSYPGQGLGTDTQYF. The full variable domain, completed using reference TRBV7-6 and TRBJ2-3, is GAGVSQSPRYKVTKRGQDVALRCDPISGHVSLYWYRQALGQGPEFLTYFNYEAQQDKSGLPNDRFSAERPEGSISTLTIQRTEQRDSAMYRCASSLDSYPGQGLGTDTQYFGPGTRLTVL.

The chain couples TRBV19 to TRBJ1-6, with a possible D match to TRBD1 (6 bases). CDR3 length: 15 amino acids. Between the trimmed V and J ends, which lost 2 bases and 4 bases, there was a span of 9 bases. Germline lookup yields CDR1 LNHDA and CDR2 SQIVND (reference sequence). The CDR3: CASSINRDYNSPLHF. DNA for the CDR3: TGTGCCAGTAGTATAAACAGGGATTATAATTCACCCCTCCACTTT.

The chain recombines TRBV9 with TRBJ2-3, with TRBD2 matching over 13 bases. After removal of 4 bases from V and 6 bases from J, the junction contained 8 bases not matched to a gene. The CDR3 spans 16 residues. Per germline, CDR1 SGDLS and CDR2 YYNGEE. The CDR3 DNA is TGTGCCAGCAGCACGACTAGCGGGGGGCCTGGGGATACGCAGTATTTT. It specifies CASSTTSGGPGDTQYF. Full variable domain (outside the CDR3, taken from reference TRBV9 and TRBJ2-3): DSGVTQTPKHLITATGQRVTLRCSPRSGDLSVYWYQQSLDQGLQFLIQYYNGEERAKGNILERFSAQQFPDLHSELNLSSLELGDSALYFCASSTTSGGPGDTQYFGPGTRLTVL.

The chain recombines TRBV9 with TRBJ2-5, with 7 bases fitting TRBD1. This CDR3 has 16 residues. The junction had 6 bases not matched to a gene; V was cut back by 1 base and J by 0 bases. Germline loops: CDR1 SGDLS, CDR2 YYNGEE. In nucleotides, the CDR3 is TGTGCCAGCAGCGTAAGGGACAGAAAGTACCAAGAGACCCAGTACTTC. Its protein product is CASSVRDRKYQETQYF.

The J gene is TRBJ2-1, the V gene TRBV5-1, with 7 bases aligning to TRBD1. Germline V gene data show CDR1 as SGHRS and CDR2 as YFSETQ. The J segment lost 2 bases and the V segment lost 7 bases, leaving 6 bases of the junction unmatched. This CDR3 is 14 amino acids long. The CDR3 bases are TGCGCCAGCGTCGAGGGGGCCACCTACAATGAGCAGTTCTTC. Its translation is CASVEGATYNEQFF. The whole variable domain, filled in from reference TRBV5-1 and TRBJ2-1, reads KAGVTQTPRYLIKTRGQQVTLSCSPISGHRSVSWYQQTPGQGLQFLFEYFSETQRNKGNFPGRFSGRQFSNSRSEMNVSTLELGDSALYLCASVEGATYNEQFFGPGTRLTVL.

This chain links TRBV5-1 with TRBJ2-2, with a weak D call TRBD1 (6 bases). CDR3 length: 17 residues. From germline, CDR1 is SGHRS and CDR2 YFSETQ. V shed 0 bases and J shed 5 bases, with 17 bases lying between them. CDR3 sequence (DNA): TGCGCCAGCAGCTTGGCCCAGACAGGCGCCGGAACCGGGGAGCTGTTTTTT. Protein product: CASSLAQTGAGTGELFF.

The genes are TRBV3-1 (or the pseudogene TRBV3-2) and TRBJ2-1; 7 bases align to TRBD1. The CDR3 contains 14 residues. Per germline, CDR1 LGHDT and CDR2 YNNKEL (reference sequence). V trimming: 3 bases; J trimming: 6 bases; junction bases outside the gene matches: 5. In DNA, the CDR3 is TGTGCCAGCAGCCACGTGGCAGGGGGCAATGAGCAGTTCTTC. Its translation is CASSHVAGGNEQFF.

The chain is built from TRBV5-1 and TRBJ2-3, with TRBD1 matching 10 bases. CDR1 SGHRS and CDR2 YFSETQ come from the germline V gene. This CDR3 contains 16 residues. V lost 4 bases and J lost 0; bases outside the gene matches: 5. Written as DNA, the CDR3 is TGCGCCAGCAGCACCGGGACAGGGGCTAGCACAGATACGCAGTATTTT. Protein sequence: CASSTGTGASTDTQYF.